This T cell receptor (beta chain) appears in the sequencing data of a study of T cells after yellow fever vaccination. Study-wide background: It was SMART-Seq v4 Ultra Low Input that prepared the fractions with low cell numbers.

This CDR3 region has 14 residues. The germline V gene encodes CDR1 LGHDT and CDR2 YNNKEL (reference sequence). Trimming cost V 4 bases and J 7 bases; bases outside gene matches: 7. This clonotype has ten or more counts. What it binds is unknown. Making TCR cDNA involved 5'RACE template switching, which added UMIs and a universal primer site. TCRdb re-derived calls from the 5' RACE reads in MiXCR, one entry per CDR3 protein. Of some 160,000 distinct CDR3 sequences listed, about 7% are singletons. Whole-study results and caveats: Re-detected after boosting: most primary clones, around 96% of CD4 and roughly 88% of CD8. Abundant bulk-derived clonotypes could contaminate FACS-sorted repertoires.

The specimen was CD4+ T cells sorted from PBMCs, collected around 5 days after the first yellow fever vaccination. The chain couples TRBV3-1 to TRBJ1-2, with TRBD1 matching 9 bases. This receptor was taken from a man in his late teens or twenties who received the YFV17D yellow fever vaccine. The CDR3 is CASSLDRGMSGYTF. The CDR3 bases are TGTGCCAGCAGCCTTGACAGGGGGATGAGTGGCTACACCTTC.